Included here is one T cell receptor beta chain sequence, with context. This clonotype was seen repeatedly, ten times or more. Which antigen it targets is not known. Base quality data are lacking; no much larger clone is found one base away. TCR beta CDR3 regions were amplified from RNA transcripts. For the first round of RT-PCR on the TCR CDR3, the HTBI primer set was used together with the Qiagen OneStep RT-PCR kit. Libraries were constructed in a second round of multiplex PCR, after which size selection and purification were carried out. The libraries were sequenced on an Illumina HiSeq2000 using paired-end 100 bp reads. In the source study's methods: SOAPnuke was used to process the raw data, throwing out any read that contained adapters or uncalled bases, had a mean Phred below 15, or lacked an exact constant-primer or identifier match. COPE v1.2.5 was used to merge the high-quality paired reads, and each unique nucleotide sequence was defined as a clonotype. MiTCR v1.1 was used to align the clonotypes against IMGT TRBV, TRBD and TRBJ reference segments. The analysis included only V-J combinations with a frequency above 0.0001, which together covered approximately 99% of the repertoires. The TCS score was defined as the ratio of F50 (clonal expansion) to E x V (chaos), calculated using BLOSUM62-based TCRdist between CDR3 peptides within each V-J. Welch's t-statistics and random forest reduced some 510 V-J features to about 13, which were used in a naive Bayes classifier (R e1071). The raw public reads went through TCRdb reprocessing: fastp at Q25, MiXCR clone calling, in-frame beta chains kept. One record per CDR3 amino acid sequence lists the most common genes and DNA. The V and J calls here are based on TCRdb, not the publication. The sample table records about 400,000 distinct CDR3 sequences; approximately 15% of these occur just once. Over 12% of the sample rests with the top ten.

The CDR3 goes from the cysteine to the phenylalanine over 14 residues. Left in the record is the CDR3 DNA by itself, 42 bases read in frame from the first base. V loses 4 bases of germline sequence and J loses 0 bases, and the interval between the two ends is 10 bases. CDR1 and CDR2 are drawn from the germline V gene (reference sequence): DFQATT, SNEGSKA. Graves' hyperthyroidism was defined as stable when no progression to ophthalmopathy occurred over 18 months of follow-up. The hyperthyroidism patients were between 18 and 65 years old and newly diagnosed, with a disease duration of less than 2 months. Patients with uncontrolled infections, other autoimmune diseases, pregnancy or lactation were excluded. Clinical symptoms, serum thyroxine and TRAb, thyroid ultrasound, and orbital computed tomography formed the basis for the diagnoses. PBMCs were separated from roughly 10 ml of fresh peripheral blood using Ficoll-Paque density gradient centrifugation. Trizol reagent was used to extract total RNA, and RNA quality was then checked on an Agilent 2100 Bioanalyzer.

This entry belongs to a study of T cells in Graves' hyperthyroidism and ophthalmopathy (dated by TCRdb to the late 2010s). Broadly, across the study: Peripheral blood was sampled at the time of initial diagnosis, prior to any treatment. An independent validation cohort of about 19 hyperthyroidism patients and over 15 patients who later progressed to ophthalmopathy tested prospective prediction of ophthalmopathy. The paper describes TCR Vbeta CDR3 sequencing of fewer than 150 peripheral blood samples, made up of 43 ophthalmopathy patients, roughly 72 hyperthyroidism patients and 17 progressor patients. To identify TCR V-J signatures that set the groups apart, the researchers used a discovery cohort of 90 to 100 patients, made up of 40 to 45 with Graves' ophthalmopathy and some 56 with stable Graves' hyperthyroidism. The approximately 90 discovery patients were divided at random into training and test sets in a 7:3 ratio. In about 6 Graves' hyperthyroidism patients, the study also compared T-cell repertoires from thyroid tissue with T-cell repertoires from blood. After blood sampling, hyperthyroidism patients were treated with methimazole at a starting dose of 30 mg daily, and ophthalmopathy patients were treated with high-dose intravenous methylprednisolone. The full study reports these points: In validation, the model predicted progression to ophthalmopathy with over 65% sensitivity and approximately 74% specificity, a median of around six months before onset. A model built on a 13 V-J signature distinguished ophthalmopathy from stable hyperthyroidism, reaching roughly 88% sensitivity and about 81% specificity in cross-validation and 80%/75% in testing. Sample size was not statistically predetermined, and investigators were not blinded to group allocation. Most expanded thyroid clonotypes (frequency above 0.001) were also detected in blood, suggesting blood repertoires may reflect thyroid immune responses.

The sequence is built from TRBV20-1 and TRBJ2-1; the D gene cannot be named for sure. Sequencing was performed on blood. This receptor was obtained from a woman between 18 and 29 years old with Graves' hyperthyroidism. The nucleotides are TGCAGTGCTATAGCACCCCACTCCTACAATGAGCAGTTCTTC. It codes for CSAIAPHSYNEQFF.